Shown below are 31 T cell receptor beta chains from a single sample sequenced in a study of spatial heterogeneity in lung cancer. TCRdb re-called the 5' RACE reads with MiXCR, one entry per CDR3 protein. Of about 8,100 distinct CDR3 sequences in the sample, roughly an eighth are singletons; the top ten hold about 10%. These receptors are not linked to any known antigen. Study outcomes and limitations: Tumors with more nonsynonymous mutations had more expanded intratumoral alpha and beta TCRs.

As for time point: sample taken at primary tumor resection. This specimen consisted of lung tumor tissue, obtained at surgery. These receptors were obtained from a male donor with early-stage non-small cell lung cancer.

This clonotype was counted at least ten times. This beta chain lies outside the target of a library built for alpha chains; its clone size means little. V and J are TRBV5-1 and TRBJ2-7; 7 bases fit TRBD2. The ends lost 5 bases at V and 5 bases at J; junction bases unmatched: 13. Germline CDR1 reads SGHRS; CDR2 reads YFSETQ. The CDR3 length is 15 residues. The CDR3 loop is CASRESAGRSDEQYF. DNA of the CDR3: TGCGCCAGCAGGGAATCAGCGGGAAGAAGCGACGAGCAGTACTTC.

The sample holds many counts of this clonotype. In a library made to pick up alpha chains, this beta chain is a stray read with a size that means little. The chain couples TRBV20-1 to TRBJ1-2; D gene ambiguous. Trimming removed 1 base at V and 0 bases at J, with 9 bases between. CDR1 is DFQATT and CDR2 is SNEGSKA in the germline V gene (reference sequence). The CDR3 extends over 14 amino acids. The CDR3 coding sequence is TGCAGTGCTAGAGTAACAGCTACTAACTATGGCTACACCTTC. Translation gives CSARVTATNYGYTF.

Comments on this clonotype: The size of this beta chain means little, since it is a stray read in a library made for alpha chains. V gene TRBV4-1 combines with J gene TRBJ2-5; no reliable D call. The CDR3 has 16 residues. CDR1 MGHRA and CDR2 YSYEKL come from the germline V gene. Between the trimmed V and J ends, which lost 2 bases and 3 bases, there was a span of 16 bases. CDR3 loop: CASSQIMGNSKETQYF. CDR3 in DNA: TGCGCCAGCAGCCAAATAATGGGGAATAGCAAAGAGACCCAGTACTTC.

In its sample, this clonotype was seen a few times. This beta chain was picked up by a library intended for alpha chains and is off target, so its count carries little meaning. The gene calls are TRBV4-3 and TRBJ2-3, with TRBD2 as a possible D gene (7 bases). CDR3 size: 20 residues. V lost 0 bases and J lost 2, with 24 bases in between. CDR1 is LGHNA and CDR2 is YSLEER in the germline V gene. The CDR3 spells CASSQEGSGVMAGATDTQYF. CDR3 bases: TGCGCCAGCAGCCAAGAGGGCTCAGGGGTAATGGCGGGGGCCACAGATACGCAGTATTTT.

There are many counts of this clonotype. This beta chain is a stray sequence in a library constructed for alpha chains; its clone size is not meaningful. The V and J genes are TRBV6-6 and TRBJ2-2; maybe TRBD1 (6 bases). V was shortened by 2 bases and J by 4 bases, with 11 bases between the two germline ends. The CDR3 loop spans 15 amino acids. The germline gives CDR1 MNHNY, CDR2 SVGAGI (reference sequence). CDR3 in DNA: TGTGCCAGCAGTTACGGACAGATTGGCACCGGGGAGCTGTTTTTT. It encodes CASSYGQIGTGELFF.

This clonotype is medium-sized by share. This beta chain represents an off-target read in a library built for alpha chains; its size is of limited meaning. The chain links TRBV6-1 to TRBJ2-2; tentatively, D is TRBD1 (5 bases). V was trimmed by 7 bases and J by 5 bases, leaving 23 bases between them. Germline V CDR1 and CDR2: MNHNS, SASEGT. This CDR3 comprises 17 residues. CDR3 in DNA: TGTGCCAGCACCGGACATCTTAGATATGTGGGTACCGGGGAGCTGTTTTTT. Encoded protein: CASTGHLRYVGTGELFF.

This clonotype qualifies as medium-sized. This beta chain is off target for a library built for alpha chains, so its abundance means little. The V call is TRBV6-6, the J call TRBJ1-2, with TRBD1 identical over 8 bases. CDR3 size: 13 residues. The V gene end was trimmed by 6 bases and the J gene end by 10 bases; junction bases not matched to a gene: 10. Germline CDR1 and CDR2: MNHNY and SVGAGI (reference sequence). The CDR3 region is CASSPTGEAAYTF. CDR3 nucleotides: TGTGCCAGCAGCCCGACAGGGGAAGCCGCCTACACCTTC.

With respect to this clonotype: A library prepared for alpha chains yielded this beta chain as an off-target read; its size is of little meaning. The genes are TRBV7-2 and TRBJ2-1, with 10 bases that match TRBD2. With V trimmed by 3 bases and J by 4 bases, 6 bases remained unmatched. The CDR3 sequence is 16 residues long. Germline CDR1 is SGHTA and CDR2 is FQGNSA. The CDR3 reads CASSFAGTSVYNEQFF. The CDR3, as DNA: TGTGCCAGCAGCTTCGCCGGGACTAGCGTATACAATGAGCAGTTCTTC. The whole variable domain, remainder taken from reference TRBV7-2 and TRBJ2-1, is GAGVSQSPSNKVTEKGKDVELRCDPISGHTALYWYRQSLGQGLEFLIYFQGNSAPDKSGLPSDRFSAERTGGSVSTLTIQRTQQEDSAVYLCASSFAGTSVYNEQFFGPGTRLTVL.

This clonotype is categorized as medium-sized. This beta chain is a stray read from a library made for alpha chains; its abundance is not meaningful. J is TRBJ2-2 and V is TRBV28, with 7 nucleotides matching TRBD2. Germline loops: CDR1 MDHEN, CDR2 SYDVKM. Trimming cost V 2 bases and J 5 bases; bases outside gene matches: 5. The CDR3 length is 15 residues. CDR3 coding DNA: TGTGCCAGCAGTTTAGGGAGGGATCCAACCGGGGAGCTGTTTTTT. This translates into CASSLGRDPTGELFF.

This clonotype was detected ten times or more. With the library built for alpha chains, this beta chain is off target and its frequency is not meaningful. This CDR3 reads CASSSTGLAEEQYF. The CDR3 region has the DNA TGTGCCAGCAGCTCTACTGGACTAGCGGAGGAGCAGTACTTC. The J gene is TRBJ2-7, the V gene TRBV7-2; 10 nucleotides agree with TRBD2. The CDR3 length is 14 residues. Germline loops: CDR1 SGHTA, CDR2 FQGNSA. The V gene end was trimmed by 4 bases and the J gene end by 7 bases; junction bases not matched to a gene: 7.

In its sample, this clonotype was seen many times. A library prepared for alpha chains yielded this beta chain as an off-target read; its size is of little meaning. V usage is TRBV6-5 and J usage is TRBJ2-2; D unclear. This CDR3 has 13 amino acids. Germline CDR1 MNHEY, CDR2 SVGAGI. Trimming shortened V by 6 bases and J by 6 bases, and 11 bases separated the two germline ends. The CDR3 DNA reads as TGTGCCAGCAGCCCCTCCCGGTCCGGGGAGCTGTTTTTT. Its translation is CASSPSRSGELFF.

This clonotype was picked up many times. This beta chain turned up in a library designed for alpha chains; as an off-target read, its abundance says little. CDR3 sequence (DNA): TGTGCCATCGGCCAGCGGGAGCACAATGAGCAGTTCTTC. Protein: CAIGQREHNEQFF. The chain is built from TRBV10-3 and TRBJ2-1, with 8 nucleotides matching TRBD2. Germline assignment: CDR1 ENHRY and CDR2 SYGVKD. The CDR3 is 13 residues long. V shed 8 bases and J 5 bases; nucleotides not matched to a gene: 5.

This clonotype ranks as medium-sized. The library was built for alpha chains, so this beta chain is an off-target read and its size means little. The genes are TRBV7-2 and TRBJ2-4; 7 positions agree with TRBD1. The CDR3 covers 14 residues. Germline V gives CDR1 SGHTA, CDR2 FQGNSA. J gave up 3 bases and V 5 bases, and 4 bases lay outside the gene matches. This CDR3 is CASSPGQIKNIQYF. The CDR3 nucleotides are TGTGCCAGCAGCCCGGGACAGATCAAAAACATTCAGTACTTC.

As concerns this clonotype: Because the library targeted alpha chains, this beta chain is an off-target read whose size means little. This chain connects TRBV19 to TRBJ2-1; TRBD2 is a possible D gene (5 bases). The germline gives CDR1 LNHDA, CDR2 SQIVND (reference sequence). The V gene lost 2 bases and the J gene lost 0 bases, with 8 bases spanning the gap. This CDR3 contains 15 residues. CDR3 sequence (DNA): TGTGCCAGTAGTATATCGGGGAGCTCCTACAATGAGCAGTTCTTC. This codes for CASSISGSSYNEQFF.

Worth noting for this clonotype: For a library built for alpha chains, this beta chain is a stray read; little rests on its size. The genes are TRBV7-2 and TRBJ1-2, with D tentatively TRBD1 (6 bases). The V end was cut by 3 bases, the J end by 6 bases, with 11 bases between. Germline V gene data show CDR1 as SGHTA and CDR2 as FQGNSA. The CDR3 extends over 13 amino acids. The CDR3 protein is CASSLAGEHGYTF. The DNA of the CDR3 is TGTGCCAGCAGCTTGGCAGGGGAGCATGGCTACACCTTC.

By share of the sample, this clonotype is medium-sized. This beta chain was picked up by a library intended for alpha chains and is off target, so its count carries little meaning. The chain has TRBV27 and TRBJ2-3, with D maybe TRBD1 (6 bases). The CDR3 totals 13 residues. Germline V lookup: CDR1 MNHEY, CDR2 SMNVEV (reference sequence). Trimming shortened V by 4 bases and J by 3 bases, and 8 bases separated the two germline ends. This CDR3 is CASSYRVTDTQYF. CDR3 in DNA: TGTGCCAGCAGTTACAGGGTGACAGATACGCAGTATTTT.

The sample holds many counts of this clonotype. Found in a library prepared for alpha chains, this beta chain is an off-target read, and its abundance has little meaning. The rearrangement uses TRBV15 and TRBJ2-7, with D perhaps assigned TRBD1 or TRBD2 (5 bases each). CDR1 and CDR2 (germline): LNHNV, YYDKDF (reference sequence). The CDR3 covers 12 residues. Trimming removed 1 base at V and 5 bases at J, with 6 bases between. CDR3 in amino acids: CATSRVGDEQYF. The CDR3 DNA sequence: TGTGCCACCAGCAGAGTGGGGGACGAGCAGTACTTC.

In this sample, this clonotype turned up many times. Found in a library prepared for alpha chains, this beta chain is an off-target read, and its abundance has little meaning. This sequence joins TRBV12-3 or TRBV12-4 and TRBJ1-1; D might be TRBD1 (5 bases). The CDR3 sequence is 13 residues long. Trimming shortened V by 6 bases and J by 1 base, and 9 bases separated the two germline ends. The CDR3 sequence is CASSLGQNTEAFF. The CDR3 DNA reads as TGTGCCAGCAGCCTAGGACAGAACACTGAAGCTTTCTTT.

At least ten counts were recorded for this clonotype. Found in a library prepared for alpha chains, this beta chain is an off-target read, and its abundance has little meaning. As DNA, the CDR3 is TGTGCCAGCATCCTGGAGGGACAGGGCTACTACAATGAGCAGTTCTTC. As protein: CASILEGQGYYNEQFF. The V gene is TRBV7-9, the J gene TRBJ2-1; 9 bases are shared with TRBD1. The CDR3 extends over 16 amino acids. CDR1 is SEHNR, CDR2 FQNEAQ, per germline (reference sequence). Trimming removed 7 bases from V and 3 bases from J; junction bases left unmatched: 10.

In its sample, this clonotype was seen many times. In a library made to pick up alpha chains, this beta chain is a stray read with a size that means little. The V call is TRBV2, the J call TRBJ1-2; 8 bases match TRBD1. From germline, CDR1 is SNHLY and CDR2 FYNNEI. CDR3 size: 13 residues. V lost 4 bases and J lost 5; bases outside the gene matches: 3. CDR3 residues: CASSAGTGYGYTF. In nucleotides, the CDR3 is TGTGCCAGCAGTGCCGGGACAGGATATGGCTACACCTTC. Drawing the rest from reference TRBV2 and TRBJ1-2, the complete variable domain is EPEVTQTPSHQVTQMGQEVILRCVPISNHLYFYWYRQILGQKVEFLVSFYNNEISEKSEIFDDQFSVERPDGSNFTLKIRSTKLEDSAMYFCASSAGTGYGYTFGSGTRLTVV.

This clonotype rates as medium-sized (0.01 to 0.1%). This beta chain came through as a stray read in a library set up for alpha chains, and its size says little. The chain recombines TRBV29-1 with TRBJ1-2; perhaps TRBD1 as D (5 bases). The germline CDR1 and CDR2 sequences are SQVTM and ANQGSEA. The CDR3 runs 11 residues. V lost 5 bases, J lost 2 bases, and 6 bases lay in between. The CDR3 reads CSVRGNYGYTF. CDR3 DNA: TGCAGCGTTCGGGGCAACTATGGCTACACCTTC.

About this clonotype: A library made for alpha chains picked up this beta chain off target, so its size means little. The chain is built from TRBV20-1 and TRBJ2-1, with TRBD2 matching 9 bases. Germline V gene sequence: CDR1 DFQATT, CDR2 SNEGSKA (reference sequence). The CDR3 loop spans 16 amino acids. With V trimmed by 2 bases and J by 6 bases, 11 bases remained unmatched. The CDR3 coding sequence is TGCAGTGCTAGATTCCTAGCGGGACAGCTAGTCAATGAGCAGTTCTTC. Amino acids: CSARFLAGQLVNEQFF.

Worth noting for this clonotype: Because the library targeted alpha chains, this beta chain is an off-target read whose size means little. The V call is TRBV5-6, the J call TRBJ1-5, with D possibly TRBD1 on 6 matching bases. The CDR3 loop spans 17 amino acids. Trimming left V 4 bases short and J 4 bases short, with 21 bases between. Per germline, CDR1 SGHDT and CDR2 YYEEEE. The CDR3 here is CASSGPPSGGGNQPQHF. The DNA for the CDR3 is TGTGCCAGCAGCGGCCCACCATCGGGGGGCGGAAATCAGCCCCAGCATTTT.

In its sample, this clonotype ranks as medium-sized (0.01 to 0.1%). This beta chain is an unintended read in a library built for alpha chains; its size means little. V gene TRBV5-4 combines with J gene TRBJ2-2; D is perhaps TRBD1 (6 bases). Trimming left V 0 bases short and J 5 bases short, with 11 bases between. The germline CDR1 and CDR2 sequences are SGHNT and YYREEE (reference sequence). The CDR3 totals 15 residues. The CDR3 spells CASSLGTALTGELFF. The CDR3 bases are TGTGCCAGCAGCTTGGGGACAGCCCTGACCGGGGAGCTGTTTTTT.

The table lists this clonotype with a count of one. This beta chain came through as a stray read in a library set up for alpha chains, and its size says little. The chain carries TRBV21-1 and TRBJ2-7. TRBV21-1 is a known pseudogene. The CDR3 consists of 12 residues. This CDR3 reads CASSNIGCEQYF. The DNA for the CDR3 is TGTGCCAGCAGCAATATAGGGTGCGAGCAGTACTTC.

This clonotype is termed medium-sized. With the library built for alpha chains, this beta chain is off target and its frequency is not meaningful. The J gene is TRBJ2-1, the V gene TRBV5-6; D might be TRBD2 (6 bases). The CDR3 spans 15 residues. Trimming took off 7 bases at V and 7 bases at J, with 21 bases between the two ends. Germline CDR1 reads SGHDT; CDR2 reads YYEEEE. CDR3 region: CASYTPGSAENEQFF. For the CDR3, the DNA is TGTGCCAGCTATACGCCCGGGAGCGCTGAAAATGAGCAGTTCTTC.

This clonotype came up many times. This beta chain lies outside the target of a library built for alpha chains; its clone size means little. This rearrangement joins TRBV7-8 to TRBJ2-7; D possibly corresponds to TRBD2 (6 bases). This CDR3 is built from 17 residues. V was shortened by 5 bases and J by 0 bases, with 20 bases between the two germline ends. Looked up from germline, CDR1 is SGHVS and CDR2 is FQNEAQ. For the CDR3, the DNA is TGTGCCAGCAGCCGGCCCACTAGGCTAGCGTTCTCCTACGAGCAGTACTTC. Amino acid sequence: CASSRPTRLAFSYEQYF.

The table lists this clonotype with many counts. The library was built for alpha chains, so this beta chain is an off-target read and its size means little. This chain uses TRBV19 with TRBJ2-2, with TRBD1 matching 9 bases. The V gene's germline CDR1 is LNHDA and CDR2 SQIVND (reference sequence). The CDR3 sequence is 16 residues long. J gave up 5 bases and V 7 bases, and 11 bases lay outside the gene matches. CDR3 region: CASTPTDRGRTGELFF. CDR3 bases: TGTGCCAGTACCCCAACGGACAGGGGAAGGACCGGGGAGCTGTTTTTT.

In regard to this clonotype: The library was prepared for alpha chains; this beta chain is a stray read, so its frequency means little. The rearrangement joins TRBV6-6 to TRBJ1-1; TRBD1 is a possible D gene (5 bases). This CDR3 spans 15 amino acids. V dropped 5 bases and J dropped 1 base, with 14 bases sitting between them. Germline V lookup: CDR1 MNHNY, CDR2 SVGAGI (reference sequence). The CDR3 loop reads CASSPGGDANTEAFF. CDR3 DNA sequence: TGTGCCAGCAGTCCCGGGGGGGACGCGAACACTGAAGCTTTCTTT.

In this sample, this clonotype turned up many times. Within a library made for alpha chains, this beta chain is off target, and its count is uninformative. This sequence joins TRBV3-1 and TRBJ2-1, with TRBD1 as a possible D gene (6 bases). Germline V gene data show CDR1 as LGHDT and CDR2 as YNNKEL (reference sequence). This CDR3 is 15 amino acids long. V dropped 4 bases and J dropped 0 bases, with 10 bases sitting between them. This CDR3 reads CASSPRQDSYNEQFF. The CDR3 bases are TGTGCCAGCAGCCCTAGACAGGACTCCTACAATGAGCAGTTCTTC.

This clonotype has at least ten counts. As an off-target read in a library built for alpha chains, this beta chain has a frequency of little significance. The genes are TRBV11-2 and TRBJ2-1; 7 nucleotides align to TRBD2. The CDR3 has 18 amino acids. Unmatched junction bases numbered 14, after V lost 2 bases and J lost 4 bases. Germline CDR1 and CDR2: SGHAT and FQNNGV. CDR3 bases: TGTGCCAGCAGCTTATTCTTGAACCCGGGACTAAATTACAATGAGCAGTTCTTC. This sequence encodes CASSLFLNPGLNYNEQFF.